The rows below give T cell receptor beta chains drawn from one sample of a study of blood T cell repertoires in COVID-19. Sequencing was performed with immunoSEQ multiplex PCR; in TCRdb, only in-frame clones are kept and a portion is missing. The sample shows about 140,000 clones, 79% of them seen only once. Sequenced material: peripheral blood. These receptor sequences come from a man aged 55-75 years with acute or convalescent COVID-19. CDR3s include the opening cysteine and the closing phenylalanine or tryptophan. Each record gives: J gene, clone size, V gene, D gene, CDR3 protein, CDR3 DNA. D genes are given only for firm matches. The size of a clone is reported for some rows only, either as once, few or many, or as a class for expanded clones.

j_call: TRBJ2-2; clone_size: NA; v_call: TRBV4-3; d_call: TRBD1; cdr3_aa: CASSQVIVGTGGSGELFF; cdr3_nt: TGCGCCAGCAGCCAAGTAATCGTAGGGACAGGGGGGAGCGGGGAGCTGTTTTTT
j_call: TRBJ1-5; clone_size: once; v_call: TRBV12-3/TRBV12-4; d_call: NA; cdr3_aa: CASSLTANQPQHF; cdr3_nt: TGTGCCAGCAGCCTGACAGCGAATCAGCCCCAGCATTTT
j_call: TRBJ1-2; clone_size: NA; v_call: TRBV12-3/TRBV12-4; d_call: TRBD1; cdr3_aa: CASSFSGGGGYTF; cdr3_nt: TGTGCCAGCAGTTTTTCAGGGGGCGGAGGCTACACCTTC
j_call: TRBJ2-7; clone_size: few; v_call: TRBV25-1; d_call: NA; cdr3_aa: CASSEGALYEQYF; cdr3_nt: TGTGCCAGCAGTGAGGGGGCTCTATACGAGCAGTACTTC
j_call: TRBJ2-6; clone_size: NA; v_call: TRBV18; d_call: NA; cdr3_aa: CASSDSHSGANVLTF; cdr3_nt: TGTGCCAGCTCGGACAGCCACTCTGGGGCCAACGTCCTGACTTTC
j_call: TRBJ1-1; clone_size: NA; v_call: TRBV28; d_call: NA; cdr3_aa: CASSSLLRGKDTEAFF; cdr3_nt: TGTGCCAGCAGTTCCCTCCTCAGGGGAAAGGACACTGAAGCTTTCTTT
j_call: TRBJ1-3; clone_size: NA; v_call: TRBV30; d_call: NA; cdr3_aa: CAWELQASGNTIYF; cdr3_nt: TGTGCCTGGGAATTACAGGCCTCTGGAAACACCATATATTTT
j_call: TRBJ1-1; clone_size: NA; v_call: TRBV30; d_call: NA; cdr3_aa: CAWTPLRDNFF; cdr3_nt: TGTGCCTGGACCCCTCTCCGGGACAATTTCTTT
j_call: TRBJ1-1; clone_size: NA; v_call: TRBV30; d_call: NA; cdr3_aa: CAWRLGQHNTEAFF; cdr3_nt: TGTGCCTGGAGGTTAGGACAGCATAACACTGAAGCTTTCTTT
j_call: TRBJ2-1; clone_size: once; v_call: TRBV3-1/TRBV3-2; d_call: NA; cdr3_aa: CASSPYSGSSYNEQFF; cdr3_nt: TGTGCCAGCAGCCCCTATAGCGGCAGCTCCTACAATGAGCAGTTCTTC
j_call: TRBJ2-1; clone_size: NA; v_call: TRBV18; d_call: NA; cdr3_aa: CASSPKQGTYNEQFF; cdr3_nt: TGTGCCAGCTCACCTAAACAGGGAACCTACAATGAGCAGTTCTTC
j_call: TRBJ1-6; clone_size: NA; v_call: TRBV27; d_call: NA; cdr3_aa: CASNTGTNSPLHF; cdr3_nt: TGTGCCAGCAATACAGGGACCAATTCACCCCTCCACTTT
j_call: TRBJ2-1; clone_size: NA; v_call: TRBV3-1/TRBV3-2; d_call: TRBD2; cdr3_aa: CASSRGLADEQFF; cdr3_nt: TGTGCCAGCAGCCGGGGACTAGCCGATGAGCAGTTCTTC
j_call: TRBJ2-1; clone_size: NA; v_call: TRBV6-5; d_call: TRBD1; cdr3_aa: CASSPRGTYNEQFF; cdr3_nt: TGTGCCAGCAGTCCCAGGGGGACCTACAATGAGCAGTTCTTC
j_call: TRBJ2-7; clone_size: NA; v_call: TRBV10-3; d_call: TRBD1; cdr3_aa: CAIQGQGDYEQYF; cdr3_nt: TGTGCCATCCAGGGACAGGGTGACTACGAGCAGTACTTC
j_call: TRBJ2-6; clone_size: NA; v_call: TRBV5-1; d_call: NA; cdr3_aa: CASSPEQSGANVLTF; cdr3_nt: TGCGCCAGCAGCCCGGAACAGAGCGGGGCCAACGTCCTGACTTTC
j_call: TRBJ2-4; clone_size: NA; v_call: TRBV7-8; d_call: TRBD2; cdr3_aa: CASSSRGGGYTAKNIQYF; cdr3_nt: TGTGCCAGCAGCTCCCGGGGCGGGGGTTATACAGCCAAAAACATTCAGTACTTC
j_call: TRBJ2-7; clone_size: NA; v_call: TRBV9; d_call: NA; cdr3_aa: CASSVAEGSYEQYF; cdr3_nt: TGTGCCAGCAGCGTAGCTGAGGGCTCCTACGAGCAGTACTTC
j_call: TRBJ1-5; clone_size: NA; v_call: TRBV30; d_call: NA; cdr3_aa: CAWSQGQGRGEQPQHF; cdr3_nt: TGTGCCTGGAGTCAGGGGCAGGGAAGGGGAGAACAGCCCCAGCATTTT
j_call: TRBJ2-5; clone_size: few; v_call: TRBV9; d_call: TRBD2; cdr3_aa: CASSGPSGVKETQYF; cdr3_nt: TGTGCCAGCAGCGGGCCCAGCGGGGTTAAAGAGACCCAGTACTTC
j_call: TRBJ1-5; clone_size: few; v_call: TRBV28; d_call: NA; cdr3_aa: CASSRRLTGKGQPQHF; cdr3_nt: TGTGCCAGCAGCCGAAGACTCACAGGGAAGGGTCAGCCCCAGCATTTT
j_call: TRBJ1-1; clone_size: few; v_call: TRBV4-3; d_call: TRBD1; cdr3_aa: CASSPSGQLPPYGTEAFF; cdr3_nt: TGCGCCAGCAGCCCCTCGGGACAGTTACCACCCTACGGCACTGAAGCTTTCTTT
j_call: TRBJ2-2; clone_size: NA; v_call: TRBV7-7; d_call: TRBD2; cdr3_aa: CASSSGLAGVAGELFF; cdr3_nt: TGTGCTAGCAGCTCAGGACTAGCGGGAGTCGCCGGGGAGCTGTTTTTT
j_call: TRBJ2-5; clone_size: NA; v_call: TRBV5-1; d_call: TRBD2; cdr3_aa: CASSLGLAGGPISETQYF; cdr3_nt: TGCGCCAGCAGCTTGGGACTAGCGGGAGGGCCGATTTCAGAGACCCAGTACTTC
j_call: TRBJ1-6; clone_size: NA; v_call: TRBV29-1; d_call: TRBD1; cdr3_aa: CSVGQGPRSPLHF; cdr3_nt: TGCAGCGTTGGACAGGGACCGCGGTCACCCCTCCACTTT
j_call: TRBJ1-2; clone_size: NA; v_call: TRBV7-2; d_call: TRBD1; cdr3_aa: CASSQGVATANYGYTF; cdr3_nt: TGTGCCAGCAGCCAGGGGGTAGCTACAGCTAACTATGGCTACACCTTC
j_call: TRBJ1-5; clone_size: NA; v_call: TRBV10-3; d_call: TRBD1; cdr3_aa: CAISDPGQGSQPQHF; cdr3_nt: TGTGCCATCAGTGACCCCGGACAGGGTTCTCAGCCCCAGCATTTT
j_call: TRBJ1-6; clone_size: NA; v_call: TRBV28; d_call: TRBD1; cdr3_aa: CASSKGTGAYNSPLHF; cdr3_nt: TGTGCCAGCAGCAAGGGGACAGGGGCCTATAATTCACCCCTCCACTTT
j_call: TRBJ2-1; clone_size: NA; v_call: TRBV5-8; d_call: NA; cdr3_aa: CASSQGRGQYRFIDEQFF; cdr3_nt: TGTGCCAGCAGCCAGGGGAGGGGCCAGTATCGTTTCATCGATGAGCAGTTCTTC
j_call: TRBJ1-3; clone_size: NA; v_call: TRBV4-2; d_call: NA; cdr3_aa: CASSQQGGGNTIYF; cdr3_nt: TGTGCCAGCAGCCAACAGGGAGGTGGAAACACCATATATTTT
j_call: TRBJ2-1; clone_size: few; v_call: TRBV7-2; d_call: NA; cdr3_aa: CASSLFLAFYNEQFF; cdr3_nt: TGTGCCAGCAGCTTATTTCTAGCCTTCTACAATGAGCAGTTCTTC
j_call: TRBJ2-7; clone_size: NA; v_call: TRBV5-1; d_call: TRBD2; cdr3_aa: CASSGGDYREQYF; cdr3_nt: TGCGCCAGCAGCGGGGGGGACTACAGGGAGCAGTACTTC
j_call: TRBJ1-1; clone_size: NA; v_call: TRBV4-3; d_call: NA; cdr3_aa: CASSLHGGDGEAFF; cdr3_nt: TGCGCCAGCAGCCTACACGGGGGGGACGGTGAAGCTTTCTTT
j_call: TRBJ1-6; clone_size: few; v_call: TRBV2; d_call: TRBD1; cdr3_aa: CASSEQGALNSPLHF; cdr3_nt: TGTGCCAGCAGTGAACAGGGGGCACTAAATTCACCCCTCCACTTT
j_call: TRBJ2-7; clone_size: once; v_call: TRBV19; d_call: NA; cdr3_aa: CASSTQGHLLREQYF; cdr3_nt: TGTGCCAGTAGTACCCAGGGCCACCTACTCCGGGAGCAGTACTTC
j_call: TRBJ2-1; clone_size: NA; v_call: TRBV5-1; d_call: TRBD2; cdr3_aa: CASSFAGGHNEQFF; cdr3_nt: TGCGCCAGCAGCTTCGCGGGAGGACACAATGAGCAGTTCTTC
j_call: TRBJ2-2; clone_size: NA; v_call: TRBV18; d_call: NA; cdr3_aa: CASSPRHLTGELFF; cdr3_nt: TGTGCCAGCTCACCACGGCACCTCACCGGGGAGCTGTTTTTT
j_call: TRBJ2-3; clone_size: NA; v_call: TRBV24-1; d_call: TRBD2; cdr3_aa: CAPILLAGGGDTQYF; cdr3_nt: TGTGCCCCTATATTACTAGCGGGAGGAGGTGATACGCAGTATTTT
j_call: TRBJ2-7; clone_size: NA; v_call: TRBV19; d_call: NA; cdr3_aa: CASMQGDASYEQYF; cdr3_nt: TGTGCCAGTATGCAGGGCGACGCCTCCTACGAGCAGTACTTC
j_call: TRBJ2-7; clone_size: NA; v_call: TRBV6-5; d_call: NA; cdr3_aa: CASSYNLGSSEQYF; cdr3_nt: TGTGCCAGCAGTTACAACCTCGGGTCGTCTGAGCAGTACTTC
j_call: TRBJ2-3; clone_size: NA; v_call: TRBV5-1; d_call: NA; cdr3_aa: CASSLGSGVDTQYF; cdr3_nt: TGCGCCAGCAGCTTGGGTTCAGGGGTAGATACGCAGTATTTT
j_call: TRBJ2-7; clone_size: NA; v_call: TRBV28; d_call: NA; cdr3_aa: CASRGHTAYEQYF; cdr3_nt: TGTGCCAGCAGGGGACATACCGCCTACGAGCAGTACTTC
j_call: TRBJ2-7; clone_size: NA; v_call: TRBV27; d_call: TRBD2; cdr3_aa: CASSPRTSGRATEQYF; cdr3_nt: TGTGCCAGCAGTCCTCGGACTAGCGGGAGGGCGACCGAGCAGTACTTC
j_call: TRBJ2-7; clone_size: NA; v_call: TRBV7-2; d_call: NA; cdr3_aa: CASSLDRGGSYEQYF; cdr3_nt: TGTGCCAGCAGCTTAGATAGAGGCGGCAGCTACGAGCAGTACTTC
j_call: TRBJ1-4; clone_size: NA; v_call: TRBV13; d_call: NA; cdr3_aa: CASSRGQTATNEKLFF; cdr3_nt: TGTGCCAGCAGCCGAGGACAGACTGCAACTAATGAAAAACTGTTTTTT
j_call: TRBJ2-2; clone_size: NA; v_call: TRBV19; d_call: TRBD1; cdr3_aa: CASNTGVGELFF; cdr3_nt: TGTGCCAGTAACACAGGGGTGGGGGAGCTGTTTTTT
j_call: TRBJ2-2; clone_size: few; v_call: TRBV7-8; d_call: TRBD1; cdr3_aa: CASSPGQGAAGELFF; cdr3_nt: TGTGCCAGCAGCCCTGGACAGGGGGCTGCCGGGGAGCTGTTTTTT
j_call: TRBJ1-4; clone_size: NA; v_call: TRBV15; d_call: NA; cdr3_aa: CATSKTALIGEKLFF; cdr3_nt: TGTGCCACCAGCAAGACAGCCCTGATAGGTGAAAAACTGTTTTTT
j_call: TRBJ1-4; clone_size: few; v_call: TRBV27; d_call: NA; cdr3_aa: CASRRLRAATNEKLFF; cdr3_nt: TGTGCCAGCAGGCGACTCAGGGCCGCAACTAATGAAAAACTGTTTTTT
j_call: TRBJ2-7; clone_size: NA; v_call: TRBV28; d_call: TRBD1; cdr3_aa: CASSFSGQGAYEQYF; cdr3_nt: TGTGCCAGCAGTTTTTCCGGACAGGGGGCGTATGAGCAGTACTTC
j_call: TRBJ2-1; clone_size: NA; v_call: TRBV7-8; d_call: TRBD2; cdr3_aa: CASNELAGAYNEQFF; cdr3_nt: TGTGCCAGCAACGAGCTAGCGGGAGCTTACAATGAGCAGTTCTTC
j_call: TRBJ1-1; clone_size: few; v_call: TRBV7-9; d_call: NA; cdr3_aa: CASSLDQGLGAFF; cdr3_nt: TGTGCCAGCAGCTTAGACCAGGGGTTAGGAGCTTTCTTT
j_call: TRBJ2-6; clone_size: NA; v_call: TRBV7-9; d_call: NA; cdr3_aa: CASIRAGANVLTF; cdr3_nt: TGTGCCAGCATACGGGCTGGGGCCAACGTCCTGACTTTC